The rows below give T cell receptor beta chains drawn from one sample of a study of cytomegalovirus exposure and HLA in healthy donors. Clones were sequenced by immunoSEQ multiplex PCR, and TCRdb holds only the in-frame ones, with some missing. The table lists about 240,000 clones, approximately 84% of them singletons. The sample taken for sequencing was PBMCs. The receptors shown here come from a woman between 25 and 40 years old in good health and CMV-seropositive. Both conserved end residues are part of each CDR3. D genes are given only for firm matches. Clone size, where shown, is once, few, many, or a class for clones that have expanded.

clone size,J gene,D gene,V gene,CDR3 protein,CDR3 DNA
NA,TRBJ2-5,NA,TRBV5-1,CASSLGLTRGFQETQYF,TGCGCCAGCAGCTTGGGTCTAACTAGGGGGTTCCAAGAGACCCAGTACTTC
NA,TRBJ2-7,TRBD1,TRBV27,CASKYRGTGVTYEQYF,TGTGCCAGCAAGTATCGAGGGACAGGGGTCACCTACGAGCAGTACTTC
NA,TRBJ2-1,NA,TRBV19,CASSIVLAAYNEQFF,TGTGCCAGTAGTATAGTACTAGCAGCCTACAATGAGCAGTTCTTC
NA,TRBJ1-4,NA,TRBV23-1,CASSQSDSLGEKLFF,TGCGCCAGCAGTCAATCGGACAGCCTAGGGGAAAAACTGTTTTTT
NA,TRBJ2-7,TRBD1,TRBV7-2,CASSTRTGSYEQYF,TGTGCCAGCAGCACCCGGACAGGGTCCTACGAGCAGTACTTC
NA,TRBJ2-3,NA,TRBV5-1,CASSLWGTGDTQYF,TGCGCCAGCAGCTTGTGGGGGACTGGGGATACGCAGTATTTT
once,TRBJ2-3,TRBD2,TRBV4-2,CASSQGLAGGKDTQYF,TGTGCCAGCAGCCAGGGACTAGCGGGAGGGAAAGATACGCAGTATTTT
NA,TRBJ1-2,TRBD1,TRBV19,CASSVNQGQGAKNYGYTF,TGTGCCAGTAGTGTCAACCAAGGACAGGGGGCGAAAAACTATGGCTACACCTTC
NA,TRBJ1-1,NA,TRBV2,CASSEQGMNTEAFF,TGTGCCAGCAGTGAACAGGGGATGAACACTGAAGCTTTCTTT
NA,TRBJ2-3,NA,TRBV29-1,CSVAAEGFTDSSTDTQYF,TGCAGCGTGGCGGCCGAGGGATTTACGGACAGTAGCACAGATACGCAGTATTTT
NA,TRBJ2-2,NA,TRBV2,CASRGPGTNTGELFF,TGTGCCAGCAGGGGCCCGGGAACGAACACCGGGGAGCTGTTTTTT
NA,TRBJ2-1,TRBD1,TRBV10-3,CAIKFGQGNFNEQFF,TGTGCCATCAAATTCGGACAGGGAAACTTCAATGAGCAGTTCTTC
NA,TRBJ2-7,TRBD1,TRBV19,CASSIGDRDYEQYF,TGTGCCAGTAGTATCGGGGACAGGGACTACGAGCAGTACTTC
NA,TRBJ1-1,NA,TRBV6-5,CASSPTGIEAFF,TGTGCCAGCAGCCCAACAGGGATTGAAGCTTTCTTT
once,TRBJ1-4,NA,TRBV7-8,CASSLIWAGPEKLFF,TGTGCCAGCAGCTTAATTTGGGCAGGGCCTGAAAAACTGTTTTTT
NA,TRBJ2-3,NA,TRBV10-3,CAITSTDTQYF,TGTGCCATCACCTCCACAGATACGCAGTATTTT
NA,TRBJ1-2,TRBD1,TRBV25-1,CASSDPRQGANYGYTF,TGTGCCAGCAGTGACCCCCGACAGGGGGCTAACTATGGCTACACCTTC
once,TRBJ2-1,NA,TRBV10-3,CAISEVPGIAVNEQFF,TGTGCCATCAGTGAGGTACCGGGGATCGCAGTCAATGAGCAGTTCTTC
NA,TRBJ1-1,NA,TRBV30,CAWARAAGGAEAFF,TGTGCCTGGGCCCGGGCGGCTGGGGGGGCTGAAGCTTTCTTT
NA,TRBJ2-1,TRBD1,TRBV19,CASSIDFWTGVDNEQFF,TGTGCCAGTAGTATAGATTTTTGGACAGGGGTCGACAATGAGCAGTTCTTC
NA,TRBJ2-6,NA,TRBV5-1,CASSPSASGANVLTF,TGCGCCAGCAGCCCCAGTGCCTCTGGGGCCAACGTCCTGACTTTC
NA,TRBJ2-7,TRBD2,TRBV2,CASSEARRGTYEQYF,TGTGCCAGCAGTGAAGCGCGGCGGGGGACCTACGAGCAGTACTTC
NA,TRBJ2-2,NA,TRBV5-1,CASRWDFGELFF,TGCGCCAGCAGATGGGACTTCGGGGAGCTGTTTTTT
NA,TRBJ2-2,NA,TRBV27,CASQHWAELRNTGELFF,TGTGCCAGCCAACATTGGGCCGAGCTACGGAACACCGGGGAGCTGTTTTTT
NA,TRBJ2-3,TRBD2,TRBV4-2,CASSQGPSGSTDTQYF,TGTGCCAGCAGCCAAGGACCGAGCGGGAGTACAGATACGCAGTATTTT
once,TRBJ2-1,NA,TRBV7-8,CATNRDGDEQFF,TGTGCCACCAACAGGGATGGGGATGAGCAGTTCTTC
NA,TRBJ1-4,TRBD1,TRBV5-1,CASSFSDRAGEKLFF,TGCGCCAGCAGCTTCTCTGACAGGGCTGGTGAAAAACTGTTTTTT
NA,TRBJ2-1,TRBD2,TRBV28,CASSLAGLAGANNEQFF,TGTGCCAGCAGTTTGGCGGGACTAGCGGGAGCGAACAATGAGCAGTTCTTC
NA,TRBJ2-2,NA,TRBV5-1,CASSFDTNTGELFF,TGCGCCAGCAGCTTCGACACGAACACCGGGGAGCTGTTTTTT
NA,TRBJ1-1,NA,TRBV5-1,CASSETDNTEAFF,TGCGCCAGCAGCGAGACAGATAACACTGAAGCTTTCTTT
NA,TRBJ2-3,TRBD1,TRBV6-1,CASSEAKGATDTQYF,TGTGCCAGCAGTGAAGCAAAGGGGGCAACAGATACGCAGTATTTT
NA,TRBJ2-1,NA,TRBV2,CASRKPGNEQFF,TGTGCCAGCAGGAAACCAGGGAATGAGCAGTTCTTC
NA,TRBJ2-7,TRBD2,TRBV27,CASSFGTSGSYEQYF,TGTGCCAGCAGTTTTGGGACTAGCGGGAGTTACGAGCAGTACTTC
NA,TRBJ1-1,NA,TRBV6-6,CAITAGLDSLNTEAFF,TGTGCCATCACAGCAGGTCTAGACAGTCTGAACACTGAAGCTTTCTTT
NA,TRBJ1-5,TRBD1,TRBV30,CAWSGSRDRGIISNQPQHF,TGTGCCTGGAGTGGGTCGAGGGACAGGGGCATTATCAGCAATCAGCCCCAGCATTTT
NA,TRBJ2-5,NA,TRBV9,CASSVGQGLGTQYF,TGTGCCAGCAGCGTAGGGCAGGGTCTGGGGACCCAGTACTTC
NA,TRBJ2-2,NA,TRBV5-1,CASSLEAGETFFPGELFF,TGCGCCAGCAGCTTAGAAGCGGGCGAAACATTTTTCCCCGGGGAGCTGTTTTTT
NA,TRBJ2-7,NA,TRBV4-1,CASSQDLSVAYEQYF,TGCGCCAGCAGCCAAGATCTCTCGGTAGCCTACGAGCAGTACTTC
once,TRBJ2-6,NA,TRBV7-2,CASSLGGGYSGANVLTF,TGTGCCAGCAGCTTAGGGGGCGGATACTCTGGGGCCAACGTCCTGACTTTC
NA,TRBJ1-2,NA,TRBV9,CASSAPGRGYGYTF,TGTGCCAGCAGCGCCCCCGGGAGAGGCTATGGCTACACCTTC
once,TRBJ1-2,NA,TRBV29-1,CSVEHLDPGGYGYTF,TGCAGCGTTGAGCACTTGGACCCTGGAGGGTACGGCTACACCTTC